Shown below are 6 T cell receptor beta chains from a single sample sequenced in a study of Tregs in tolerant kidney transplant recipients (dated by TCRdb to about 2019). The library was made by the immunoSEQ multiplex PCR assay. The table was pulled from immuneACCESS by TCRdb, which kept in-frame rearrangements only. Such tables lose some clones; where checked, under half of the loss comes from unresolved V genes, and the rest has no known cause. This sample comprises some 80,000 clones, 95% to 98% of them detected only once. The biggest ten clones account for approximately 0.56% of the sample. In light of the paper, this sample's time point label describes: blood sample drawn before combined kidney and bone marrow transplant. The specimen was CD4+ T cells from blood, collected before the transplant. The receptors shown here come from a human donor who received a combined kidney and bone marrow transplant.

The genes are TRBV30 and TRBJ2-1; D not resolved. The CDR3 sequence is 11 residues long. Germline values: CDR1 GTSNPN, CDR2 SVGIG (reference sequence). Trimming stripped 3 bases from V and 4 bases from J, with 4 bases between. The CDR3 spells CAWSLYNEQFF. Written as DNA, the CDR3 is TGTGCCTGGAGCCTGTACAATGAGCAGTTCTTC.

This sequence joins TRBV15 and TRBJ2-7, with 7 bases aligning to TRBD2. Per germline, CDR1 LNHNV and CDR2 YYDKDF (reference sequence). The CDR3 is 15 amino acids. V dropped 3 bases and J dropped 4; count of bases not matched to a gene: 9. The CDR3 region is CATSSRRENRYEQYF. CDR3 coding DNA: TGTGCCACCAGCAGCAGGCGGGAGAATAGATACGAGCAGTACTTC.

The gene calls are TRBV4-2 and TRBJ1-5, with 7 bases aligning to TRBD1. The CDR3 runs to 15 residues. From germline, CDR1 is LGHNA and CDR2 YNFKEQ. Trimming removed 2 bases from V and 4 bases from J; junction bases left unmatched: 5. The CDR3 loop is CASSQLQGRNQPQHF. The CDR3 DNA follows: TGTGCCAGCAGCCAATTACAGGGGCGGAATCAGCCCCAGCATTTT.

V is TRBV7-3 and J is TRBJ2-3; 8 bases agree with TRBD2. V lost 5 bases, J lost 5 bases, and 6 bases stayed unmatched. This CDR3 spans 14 amino acids. CDR1 SGHTA and CDR2 FQGTGA come from the germline V gene. CDR3 sequence reads: CASSPTLAGDTQYF. CDR3 nucleotide sequence: TGTGCCAGCAGCCCTACTCTAGCGGGAGATACGCAGTATTTT.

Of note for this clone: This specimen includes other DNA sequences encoding the same CDR3. The chain employs TRBV7-4 and TRBJ1-5, with 8 bases matching TRBD1. The CDR3 runs 19 residues. Trimming at V came to 1 base and at J to 5 bases, leaving 16 bases not matched to a gene. Germline V gene data show CDR1 as SGHVT and CDR2 as SQSDAQ. CDR3 protein: CASSLVRSPGQAGDQPQHF. The CDR3 region has the DNA TGTGCCAGCAGCTTAGTCCGCAGCCCGGGACAGGCAGGGGATCAGCCCCAGCATTTT. The entire variable domain, with the rest obtained from reference TRBV7-4 and TRBJ1-5, is as follows: GAGVSQSPRYKVAKRGRDVALRCDSISGHVTLYWYRQTLGQGSEVLTYSQSDAQRDKSGRPSGRFSAERPERSVSTLKIQRTEQGDSAVYLCASSLVRSPGQAGDQPQHFGDGTRLSIL.

The V call is TRBV4-1, the J call TRBJ1-1; 7 positions match TRBD1. There are 17 residues in the CDR3. Germline V lookup: CDR1 MGHRA, CDR2 YSYEKL. V lost 0 bases to trimming and J lost 1 base; unmatched junction nucleotides: 8. In DNA form, the CDR3 reads TGCGCCAGCAGCCAAGACAAACAGGGGAGAAGGAACACTGAAGCTTTCTTT. It translates to CASSQDKQGRRNTEAFF.